The entry that follows covers one TCR beta chain sequence. Sequenced by immunoSEQ multiplex PCR; TCRdb stores in-frame clones only, minus some. The sample yields roughly 140,000 clones, over 70% seen once. The CDR3 consists of 13 residues. The germline V gene has CDR1 MDHEN and CDR2 SYDVKM. V dropped 7 bases and J dropped 2 bases, with 6 bases sitting between them. This sample was taken from a study of blood T cell repertoires in COVID-19. The sequenced material came from peripheral blood. The sequence came from a woman aged 50 to 65 with acute or convalescent COVID-19. The chain carries TRBV28 and TRBJ2-6, with D possibly matching TRBD2 (5 bases). The chain's CDR3 is CASTGTGANVLTF. CDR3 sequence (DNA): TGTGCCAGCACGGGAACTGGGGCCAACGTCCTGACTTTC.